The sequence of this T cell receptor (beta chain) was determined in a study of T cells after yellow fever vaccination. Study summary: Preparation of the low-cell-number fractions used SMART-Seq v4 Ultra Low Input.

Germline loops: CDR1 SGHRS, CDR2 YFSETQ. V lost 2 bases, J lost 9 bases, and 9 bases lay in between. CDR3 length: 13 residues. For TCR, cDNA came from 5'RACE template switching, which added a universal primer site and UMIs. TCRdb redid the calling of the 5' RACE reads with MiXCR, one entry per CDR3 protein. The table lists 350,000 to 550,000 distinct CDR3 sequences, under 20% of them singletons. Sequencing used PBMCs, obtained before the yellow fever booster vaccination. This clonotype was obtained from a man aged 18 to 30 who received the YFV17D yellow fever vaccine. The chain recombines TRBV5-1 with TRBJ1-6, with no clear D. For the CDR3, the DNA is TGCGCCAGCAGCTTTGAAAAGGGTTCACCCCTCCACTTT. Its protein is CASSFEKGSPLHF.